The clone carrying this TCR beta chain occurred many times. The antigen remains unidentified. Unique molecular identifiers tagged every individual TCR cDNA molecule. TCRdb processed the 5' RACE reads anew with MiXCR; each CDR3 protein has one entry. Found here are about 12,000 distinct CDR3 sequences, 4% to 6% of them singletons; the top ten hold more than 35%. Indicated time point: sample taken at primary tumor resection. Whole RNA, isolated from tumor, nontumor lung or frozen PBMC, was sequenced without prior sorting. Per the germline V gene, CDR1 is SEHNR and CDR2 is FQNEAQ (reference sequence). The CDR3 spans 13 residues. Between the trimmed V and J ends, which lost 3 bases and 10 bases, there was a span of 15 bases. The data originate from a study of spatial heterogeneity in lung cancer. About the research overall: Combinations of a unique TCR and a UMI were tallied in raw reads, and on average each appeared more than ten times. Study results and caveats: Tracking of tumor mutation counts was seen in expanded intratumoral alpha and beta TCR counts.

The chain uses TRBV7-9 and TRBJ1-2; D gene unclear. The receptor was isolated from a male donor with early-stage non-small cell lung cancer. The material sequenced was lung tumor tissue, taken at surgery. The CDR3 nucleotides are TGTGCCAGCAGCTTGCAGGCGGGATCGGACTACACCTTC. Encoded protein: CASSLQAGSDYTF.